A selection of T cell receptor beta chains follows, all from one sample in a study of blood T cell repertoires in COVID-19. TCRdb keeps only in-frame clones here, not all; method: immunoSEQ multiplex PCR. The sample has 40,000 to 65,000 clones, about 86% seen once. The sequenced material came from peripheral blood. Receptors originate from a man in his sixties or seventies with active COVID-19. Both conserved end residues are part of each CDR3. D genes are given only for firm matches. A row's size may be missing; if present it is once, few, many or a size class.

D gene	clone size	V gene	J gene	CDR3 protein	CDR3 DNA
NA	NA	TRBV5-4	TRBJ2-5	CASSFPTGETQYF	TGTGCCAGCAGCTTTCCGACCGGGGAGACCCAGTACTTC
NA	NA	TRBV4-3	TRBJ1-1	CASSQDLGRGTEAFF	TGCGCCAGCAGCCAAGATTTGGGTAGGGGGACTGAAGCTTTCTTT
TRBD1	NA	TRBV7-8	TRBJ1-1	CASSFWTGKDTEAFF	TGTGCCAGCAGCTTCTGGACAGGAAAGGACACTGAAGCTTTCTTT
NA	NA	TRBV15	TRBJ1-1	CATSRDQGTAGHSKF	TGTGCCACCAGCAGAGATCAGGGGACGGCCGGTCATTCTAAGTTT
NA	NA	TRBV6-6	TRBJ1-3	CASSQRAGAVSGNTIYF	TGTGCCAGCAGTCAGCGGGCGGGGGCCGTCTCTGGAAACACCATATATTTT
NA	once	TRBV2	TRBJ1-1	CASSEFKGENTEAFF	TGTGCCAGCAGTGAATTTAAGGGGGAGAACACTGAAGCTTTCTTT
NA	NA	TRBV23-1	TRBJ2-5	CASSQGQGKETQYF	TGCGCCAGCAGTCAAGGCCAGGGTAAAGAGACCCAGTACTTC
NA	NA	TRBV6-5	TRBJ2-3	CASRDITDTQYF	TGTGCCAGCCGCGATATCACAGATACGCAGTATTTT
NA	NA	TRBV5-1	TRBJ2-7	CASSRGNSWDEQYF	TGCGCCAGCAGCCGAGGGAATTCCTGGGACGAGCAGTACTTC
TRBD1	few	TRBV5-1	TRBJ2-5	CASSSTGGKETQYF	TGCGCCAGCAGCTCGACAGGGGGGAAAGAGACCCAGTACTTC
NA	NA	TRBV27	TRBJ1-5	CASKGKGNSNQPQHF	TGTGCCAGCAAAGGAAAGGGGAATAGCAATCAGCCCCAGCATTTT
TRBD1	NA	TRBV18	TRBJ2-5	CASSQTGNRETQYF	TGTGCCAGCTCCCAGACAGGGAACCGAGAGACCCAGTACTTC
NA	once	TRBV21-1	TRBJ2-4	CASSKGSGMSKNIQYF	TGTGCCAGCAGCAAAGGATCAGGGATGTCCAAAAACATTCAGTACTTC
NA	NA	TRBV6-6	TRBJ1-2	CASSYRAREGGYTF	TGTGCCAGCAGTTACAGGGCCAGGGAAGGTGGCTACACCTTC
NA	NA	TRBV4-2	TRBJ1-5	CASSQPDRFNQPQHF	TGTGCCAGCAGCCAACCGGACAGATTCAATCAGCCCCAGCATTTT
TRBD1	NA	TRBV6-6	TRBJ1-1	CASSPRGGGTGNTEAFF	TGTGCCAGCAGTCCCAGGGGAGGGGGGACAGGGAACACTGAAGCTTTCTTT
NA	NA	TRBV5-1	TRBJ2-7	CASSPWQASYEQYF	TGCGCCAGCAGCCCCTGGCAGGCCTCCTACGAGCAGTACTTC
TRBD1	NA	TRBV6-4	TRBJ2-7	CASSRDRRYEQYF	TGTGCCAGCAGCCGGGACAGGAGATACGAGCAGTACTTC
NA	NA	TRBV27	TRBJ1-1	CASSLNGGGTEAFF	TGTGCCAGCAGTTTGAACGGCGGGGGCACTGAAGCTTTCTTT
TRBD1	once	TRBV5-8	TRBJ2-1	CASSLGQGADNEQFF	TGTGCCAGCAGCCTAGGACAGGGGGCTGACAATGAGCAGTTCTTC
NA	NA	TRBV13	TRBJ2-3	CASSFRGSTDTQYF	TGTGCCAGCAGCTTTAGAGGGAGCACAGATACGCAGTATTTT
NA	NA	TRBV6-2/TRBV6-3	TRBJ1-2	CASSATGRGYGYTF	TGTGCCAGCAGTGCCACAGGGAGGGGCTATGGCTACACCTTC
NA	once	TRBV12-3/TRBV12-4	TRBJ1-3	CASSLKRNTIYF	TGTGCCAGCAGCCTAAAACGGAACACCATATATTTT
TRBD1	NA	TRBV7-9	TRBJ2-7	CASSLQTGIPYEQYF	TGTGCCAGCAGCCTACAGACAGGGATCCCCTACGAGCAGTACTTC
NA	NA	TRBV7-6	TRBJ1-1	CATRRIGNTEAFF	TGTGCCACCAGAAGAATCGGGAACACTGAAGCTTTCTTT
NA	NA	TRBV7-2	TRBJ1-5	CASSLMAQSNQPQHF	TGTGCCAGCAGCCTAATGGCACAGTCCAATCAGCCCCAGCATTTT
TRBD1	NA	TRBV2	TRBJ1-2	CASIAGQDRYGYTF	TGTGCCAGCATTGCGGGACAGGATCGATATGGCTACACCTTC
NA	NA	TRBV10-3	TRBJ2-7	CAIMVMEQERYEQYF	TGTGCCATCATGGTTATGGAACAGGAAAGGTACGAGCAGTACTTC
TRBD1	once	TRBV7-8	TRBJ2-1	CASSPGTGKPHEQFF	TGTGCCAGCAGTCCCGGGACAGGGAAGCCACATGAGCAGTTCTTC
NA	NA	TRBV4-2	TRBJ1-3	CASSQEPGASGNTIYF	TGTGCCAGCAGCCAAGAACCAGGCGCCTCTGGAAACACCATATATTTT
NA	once	TRBV18	TRBJ1-3	CASSQTTGSSGNTIYF	TGTGCCAGCTCACAAACGACAGGAAGCTCTGGAAACACCATATATTTT
NA	NA	TRBV18	TRBJ1-2	CASSPFQNGGYTF	TGTGCCAGCTCACCATTCCAGAATGGTGGCTACACCTTC
NA	few	TRBV9	TRBJ2-2	CASSAQGVGWTGELFF	TGTGCCAGCAGCGCACAGGGCGTTGGATGGACCGGGGAGCTGTTTTTT
NA	NA	TRBV6-5	TRBJ2-1	CASSTGAYNEQFF	TGTGCCAGCAGCACCGGAGCCTACAATGAGCAGTTCTTC
NA	NA	TRBV11-3	TRBJ1-1	CASSTRGIDTEAFF	TGTGCCAGCAGCACCAGGGGAATAGACACTGAAGCTTTCTTT
TRBD1	NA	TRBV5-1	TRBJ2-1	CASSSGQGHNEQFF	TGCGCCAGCAGCTCGGGACAGGGACACAATGAGCAGTTCTTC
NA	NA	TRBV30	TRBJ2-1	CAWSERGHPYNEQFF	TGTGCCTGGAGTGAGAGGGGACACCCCTACAATGAGCAGTTCTTC
NA	NA	TRBV4-2	TRBJ2-3	CASSPSQGTDTQYF	TGTGCCAGCAGCCCCTCACAGGGAACAGATACGCAGTATTTT
NA	NA	TRBV21-1	TRBJ1-2	CASSSTGRGWGGYTF	TGTGCCAGCAGCTCGACAGGGCGCGGTTGGGGTGGCTACACCTTC
NA	NA	TRBV27	TRBJ2-3	CASRSMDTQYF	TGTGCCAGCAGGAGCATGGATACGCAGTATTTT
TRBD1	NA	TRBV7-9	TRBJ1-4	CASTRFGQGNEKLFF	TGTGCCAGCACCCGATTTGGACAGGGAAATGAAAAACTGTTTTTT
TRBD2	NA	TRBV19	TRBJ2-5	CASSIVNGGAGETQYF	TGTGCCAGTAGTATAGTGAACGGGGGGGCAGGAGAGACCCAGTACTTC
TRBD1	NA	TRBV6-2/TRBV6-3	TRBJ1-2	CASSSPSRQGGYGYTF	TGTGCCAGCAGTTCACCCTCGAGACAGGGAGGCTATGGCTACACCTTC
TRBD2	NA	TRBV11-3	TRBJ2-3	CASSPSTSGGTDTQYF	TGTGCCAGCAGCCCCTCGACTAGCGGGGGGACAGATACGCAGTATTTT
NA	few	TRBV6-4	TRBJ2-7	CASKLVGPHSYEQYF	TGTGCCAGCAAGTTAGTGGGGCCGCACTCCTACGAGCAGTACTTC
TRBD1	few	TRBV6-2/TRBV6-3	TRBJ2-7	CASSSRTGDFKTTSYEQYF	TGTGCCAGCAGTTCCCGGACAGGAGACTTTAAGACCACCTCCTACGAGCAGTACTTC
TRBD1	once	TRBV18	TRBJ1-5	CASSGQGNQPQHF	TGTGCCAGCTCAGGACAGGGGAATCAGCCCCAGCATTTT
TRBD1	NA	TRBV13	TRBJ2-5	CASSSADRGFQETQYF	TGTGCCAGCAGCTCAGCGGACAGGGGATTTCAAGAGACCCAGTACTTC
TRBD1	NA	TRBV7-9	TRBJ1-2	CASSPGTAARGYTF	TGTGCCAGCAGCCCCGGGACAGCCGCTAGAGGCTACACCTTC
TRBD2	few	TRBV3-1/TRBV3-2	TRBJ2-7	CASSSRLATYEQYF	TGTGCCAGCAGCTCAAGACTAGCCACCTACGAGCAGTACTTC
NA	NA	TRBV6-1	TRBJ1-2	CASSEAHRGFGYTF	TGTGCCAGCAGTGAAGCTCACAGAGGGTTTGGCTACACCTTC
NA	NA	TRBV7-9	TRBJ1-1	CASSLGAGTEAFF	TGTGCCAGCAGCCTAGGGGCGGGAACTGAAGCTTTCTTT
NA	NA	TRBV24-1	TRBJ1-2	CATSDLWQNYGYTF	TGTGCCACCAGTGATTTGTGGCAGAACTATGGCTACACCTTC
NA	NA	TRBV19	TRBJ1-6	CASSRRGQINSPLHF	TGTGCCAGTAGTCGGAGGGGCCAAATTAATTCACCCCTCCACTTT
TRBD1	NA	TRBV30	TRBJ1-2	CAWSDFPGQGAGGYTF	TGTGCCTGGAGTGACTTCCCGGGACAGGGGGCGGGAGGCTACACCTTC
TRBD1	few	TRBV6-5	TRBJ1-5	CASSIQGPNQPQHF	TGTGCCAGCAGCATACAGGGGCCTAATCAGCCCCAGCATTTT
NA	NA	TRBV10-3	TRBJ2-3	CAISDPGHRTDTQYF	TGTGCCATCAGTGACCCAGGGCACCGCACAGATACGCAGTATTTT
NA	NA	TRBV6-1	TRBJ2-7	CASSEALRAGYF	TGTGCCAGCAGTGAAGCGCTGAGGGCCGGGTACTTC
NA	NA	TRBV11-1	TRBJ2-2	CASSIGTSNTGELFF	TGTGCCAGCAGCATTGGGACATCGAACACCGGGGAGCTGTTTTTT
NA	NA	TRBV7-2	TRBJ1-6	CASRLQKNYNSPLHF	TGTGCCAGCAGGCTTCAGAAGAACTATAATTCACCCCTCCACTTT